Listed below are T cell receptor beta chains from one sample, sequenced in a study of T-cell reconstitution after alpha-beta-depleted transplantation in children. TCRdb reanalysed the PCR reads using MiXCR and keeps one entry per CDR3 protein. Of about 600,000 distinct CDR3 sequences listed, over 9.5% are singletons. The sample was PBMCs from the stem cell graft donor, taken from the stem cell graft. The source is a human donor who donated a stem cell graft to a child with acute myeloid leukemia. Each CDR3 is given without its conserved first and last residue.

v_call,cdr3_aa
TRBV30,AWSVGTSGSGEQF
TRBV20-1,SAPPVLASPDNEQF
TRBV10-2,ASSEASGITDTQY
TRBV6-5,ASSLQHGHEQF
TRBV28,ASSWMSGYLEAF
TRBV25-1,ASSEVVGGTDTQY
TRBV27,ASSFQLAAEQY
TRBV5-6,ASSLGNYGYT
TRBV6-5,ASSSPDISNQPQH
TRBV16,ASSQSTGSNQPQH
TRBV29-1,SVVRGSYEQY
TRBV5-1,ASSEPGLGFEQY
TRBV20-1,SARSTRGRTEAF
TRBV10-3,AIRGTGDSPLH
TRBV2,ASRTQGARNTGELF
TRBV20-1,SAFPGTETYEQY
TRBV4-1,ASSQDIVAGELF
TRBV20-1,SARPVATDTQY
TRBV5-6,ASSLARGGQYYEQY
TRBV12-3/TRBV12-4,ASSHRRITSGRETQY
TRBV27,ASSLWDRVHEQY
TRBV10-3,AIMGTGAETQY
TRBV11-2,ASSPQGLAGVKLEAQY
TRBV7-3,ASSLTAGLAELGEQY
TRBV6-4,ASSDVSSDYNEQF
TRBV6-4,ATRGSGSADTQY
TRBV7-8,ASSLGTVRSGNTIY
TRBV12-3/TRBV12-4,ASSPRGAGEETQY
TRBV20-1,SARGDVIRNTQY
TRBV9,ASSVTAHPSEQY
TRBV6-6,ASTRDRKTEAF
TRBV3-1,ASSLLEGTSRLRTGELF
TRBV5-1,ASSLYTGHQPQH
TRBV4-2,ASSQVPSGTANNSPLH